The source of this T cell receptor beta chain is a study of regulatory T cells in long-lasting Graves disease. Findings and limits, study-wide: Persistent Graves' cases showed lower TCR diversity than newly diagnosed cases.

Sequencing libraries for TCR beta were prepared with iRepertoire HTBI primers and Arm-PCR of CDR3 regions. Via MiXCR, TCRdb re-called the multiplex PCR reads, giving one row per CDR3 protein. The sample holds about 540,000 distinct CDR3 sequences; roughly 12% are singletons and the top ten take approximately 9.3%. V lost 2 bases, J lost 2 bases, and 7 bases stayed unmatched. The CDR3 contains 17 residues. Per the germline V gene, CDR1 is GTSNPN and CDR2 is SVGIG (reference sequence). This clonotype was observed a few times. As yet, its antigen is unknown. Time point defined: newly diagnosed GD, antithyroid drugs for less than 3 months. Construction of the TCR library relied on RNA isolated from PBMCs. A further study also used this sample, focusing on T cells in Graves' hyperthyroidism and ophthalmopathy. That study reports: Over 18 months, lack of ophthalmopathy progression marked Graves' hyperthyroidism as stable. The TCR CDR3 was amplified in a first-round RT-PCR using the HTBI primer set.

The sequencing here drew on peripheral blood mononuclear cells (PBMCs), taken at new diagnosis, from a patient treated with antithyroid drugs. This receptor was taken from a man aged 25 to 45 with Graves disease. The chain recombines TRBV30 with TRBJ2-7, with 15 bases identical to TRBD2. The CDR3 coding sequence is TGTGCCTGGAGTCTTGGGACTAGCGGGAGGAATCCCTACGAGCAGTACTTC. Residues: CAWSLGTSGRNPYEQYF.